One and the same sample provided the 5 T cell receptor beta chains below, sequenced in a study of CD8 T cells in Susac syndrome. Random-hexamer reverse transcription was applied to about 0.5 to 1 ug RNA. MiXCR was run by TCRdb on the immunoSEQ multiplex PCR reads, yielding one entry per CDR3 protein. This sample has about 280,000 distinct CDR3 sequences; around 84% occur once, and the top ten carry over 0.095%. Sequenced material: CD8+ T cells from PBMCs. The receptors shown here come from a human donor with multiple sclerosis.

CDR3 in DNA: TGTGCCAGCAGCGCCCCTCCATGGGGGAAAACCTTC. Protein: CASSAPPWGKTF. J is TRBJ1-2 and V is TRBV9; D may be TRBD1 (5 bases). The V end lost 3 bases, the J end lost 14 bases, and 17 bases lay between the germline ends. Germline CDR1 SGDLS, CDR2 YYNGEE. The CDR3 has 12 residues.

The rearrangement joins TRBV2 to TRBJ2-7; D unresolved. Germline V lookup: CDR1 SNHLY, CDR2 FYNNEI. The CDR3 runs to 14 residues. Trimming took 4 bases from V and 0 from J, leaving 10 bases between them. The chain's CDR3 is CASSAKPSSYEQYF. The CDR3 DNA reads TGTGCCAGCAGTGCCAAGCCAAGCTCCTACGAGCAGTACTTC.

The chain has TRBV7-9 and TRBJ1-2; D ambiguous. Germline assignment: CDR1 SEHNR and CDR2 FQNEAQ (reference sequence). The CDR3 runs 11 residues. V was clipped by 8 bases and J by 5 bases, with 9 bases between them. The CDR3 sequence: CASAGSYGYTF. CDR3 DNA sequence: TGTGCCAGCGCCGGGTCGTATGGCTACACCTTC.

The gene calls are TRBV7-6 and TRBJ2-7, with 9 positions matching TRBD1. J gave up 1 base and V 0 bases, and 10 bases lay outside the gene matches. CDR1 is SGHVS, CDR2 FNYEAQ, per germline. CDR3 size: 18 residues. CDR3 in amino acids: CASSLALWDREGSYEQYF. In DNA, the CDR3 is TGTGCCAGCAGCTTAGCGCTGTGGGACAGGGAGGGTTCCTACGAGCAGTACTTC.

The chain carries TRBV3-1 and TRBJ2-1, with no clear D. Trimming cost V 0 bases and J 6 bases, with 18 bases left between them. This CDR3 region has 17 residues. Germline CDR1 reads LGHDT; CDR2 reads YNNKEL (reference sequence). Here the CDR3 reads CASSQDLGLVPPNEQFF. The CDR3 DNA is TGTGCCAGCAGCCAAGATCTCGGCCTAGTGCCTCCCAATGAGCAGTTCTTC.